This TCR beta chain is from a study of CD8 T cells in ankylosing spondylitis. In regard to this clonotype: The antigen remains unidentified.

V lost 6 bases, J lost 1 base, and 3 bases stayed unmatched. The CDR3 is made up of 14 amino acids. Germline-derived CDR1 and CDR2 are MNHNS and SASEGT. TCRdb recomputed calls from the 5' RACE reads with MiXCR, one row per CDR3 protein. Of 400,000 to 450,000 distinct CDR3 sequences listed, 15% to 20% are singletons. Overall study results and limits: In ankylosing spondylitis blood, a motif of roughly eight highly homologous TCR beta variants appeared characteristic. Researchers reportedly found disease-linked clones significantly enriched in matched ankylosing spondylitis synovial fluid. In peripheral blood, disease-linked CD8+ clones occurred at relatively low frequencies. Existing reports had already noted some motif variants in reactive arthritis synovial fluid and blood.

V usage is TRBV6-1 and J usage is TRBJ2-4; 7 positions match TRBD2. Sequenced: blood, either unsorted or a sorted T cell fraction (not recorded which). This TCR was recovered from a male donor with ankylosing spondylitis. The DNA of the CDR3 is TGTGCCAGCAGGAGTAGCGGGGCCAAAAACATTCAGTACTTC. Translating it yields CASRSSGAKNIQYF.